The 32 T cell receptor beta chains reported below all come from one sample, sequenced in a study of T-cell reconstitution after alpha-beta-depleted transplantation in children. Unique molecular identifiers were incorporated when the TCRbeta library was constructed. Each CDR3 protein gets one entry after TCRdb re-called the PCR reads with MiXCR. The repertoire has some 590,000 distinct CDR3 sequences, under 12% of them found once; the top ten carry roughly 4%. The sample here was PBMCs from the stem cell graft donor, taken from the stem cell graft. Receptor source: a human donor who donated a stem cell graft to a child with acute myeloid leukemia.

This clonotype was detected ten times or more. CDR3 in amino acids: CASSVEQGGKIAGELFF. The CDR3 DNA reads as TGTGCCAGCAGCGTAGAACAGGGAGGCAAAATCGCCGGGGAGCTGTTTTTT. The J gene is TRBJ2-2, the V gene TRBV9, with D possibly being TRBD1 or TRBD2 (6 bases each). Germline V CDR1 and CDR2: SGDLS, YYNGEE. With 0 bases removed from V and 6 bases from J, the gap between germline ends came to 18 bases. The CDR3 is 17 residues long.

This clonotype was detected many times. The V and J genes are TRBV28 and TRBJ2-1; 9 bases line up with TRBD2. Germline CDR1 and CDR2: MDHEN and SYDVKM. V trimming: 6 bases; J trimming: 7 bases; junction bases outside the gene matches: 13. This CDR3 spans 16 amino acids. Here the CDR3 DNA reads TGTGCCAGCAGCTTGGGGGGGCTAGCGGGAAGGAATGAGCAGTTCTTC. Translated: CASSLGGLAGRNEQFF.

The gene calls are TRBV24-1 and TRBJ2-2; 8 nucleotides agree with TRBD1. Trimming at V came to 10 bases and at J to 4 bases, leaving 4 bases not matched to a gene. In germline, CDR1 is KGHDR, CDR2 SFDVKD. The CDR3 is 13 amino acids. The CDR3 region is CATGTGFTGELFF. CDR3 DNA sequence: TGTGCCACGGGGACAGGCTTCACCGGGGAGCTGTTTTTT.

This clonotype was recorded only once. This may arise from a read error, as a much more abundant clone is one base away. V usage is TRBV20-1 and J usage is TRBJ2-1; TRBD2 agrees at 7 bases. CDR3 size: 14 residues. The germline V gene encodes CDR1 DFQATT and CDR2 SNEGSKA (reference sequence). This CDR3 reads CCARIAGIHNEQFF. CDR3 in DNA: TGCTGTGCTCGAATAGCGGGTATACACAATGAGCAGTTCTTC.

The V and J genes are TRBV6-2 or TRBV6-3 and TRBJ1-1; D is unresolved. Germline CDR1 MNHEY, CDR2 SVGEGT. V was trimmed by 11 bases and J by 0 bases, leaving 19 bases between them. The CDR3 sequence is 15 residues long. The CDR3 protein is CASRGFMRVNTEAFF. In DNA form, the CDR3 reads TGTGCCTCCCGCGGGTTTATGAGGGTGAACACTGAAGCTTTCTTT.

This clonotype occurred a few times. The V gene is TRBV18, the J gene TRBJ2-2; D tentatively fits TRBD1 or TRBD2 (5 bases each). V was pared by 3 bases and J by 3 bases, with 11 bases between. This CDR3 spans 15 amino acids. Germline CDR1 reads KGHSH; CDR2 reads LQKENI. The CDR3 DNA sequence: TGTGCCAGCTCACCCACGACGGGGCACACCGGGGAGCTGTTTTTT. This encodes CASSPTTGHTGELFF.

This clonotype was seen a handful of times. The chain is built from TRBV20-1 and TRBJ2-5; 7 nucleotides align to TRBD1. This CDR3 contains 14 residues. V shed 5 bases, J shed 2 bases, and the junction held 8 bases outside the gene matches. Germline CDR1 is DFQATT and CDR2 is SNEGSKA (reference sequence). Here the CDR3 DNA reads TGCAGTGCTGGCCGGGACAGAATACAAGAGACCCAGTACTTC. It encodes CSAGRDRIQETQYF.

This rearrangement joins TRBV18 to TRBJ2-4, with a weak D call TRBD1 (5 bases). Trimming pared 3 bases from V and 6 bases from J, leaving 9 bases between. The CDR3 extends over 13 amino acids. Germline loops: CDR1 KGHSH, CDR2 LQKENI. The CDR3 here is CASSPPDRNIQYF. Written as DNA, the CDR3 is TGTGCCAGCTCACCCCCCGACAGAAACATTCAGTACTTC.

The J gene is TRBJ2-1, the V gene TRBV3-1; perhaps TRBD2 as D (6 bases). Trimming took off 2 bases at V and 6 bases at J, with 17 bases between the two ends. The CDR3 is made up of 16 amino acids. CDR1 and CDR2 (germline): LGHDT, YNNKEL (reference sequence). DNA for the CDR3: TGTGCCAGCAGCCAATCCGGCGGGAAGACAGTCAATGAGCAGTTCTTC. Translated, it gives CASSQSGGKTVNEQFF.

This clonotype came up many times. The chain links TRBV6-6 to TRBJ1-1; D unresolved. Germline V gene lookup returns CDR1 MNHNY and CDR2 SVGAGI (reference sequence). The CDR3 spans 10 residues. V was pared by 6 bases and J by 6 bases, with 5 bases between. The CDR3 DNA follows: TGTGCCAGCAGCCGAGCTGAAGCTTTCTTT. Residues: CASSRAEAFF.

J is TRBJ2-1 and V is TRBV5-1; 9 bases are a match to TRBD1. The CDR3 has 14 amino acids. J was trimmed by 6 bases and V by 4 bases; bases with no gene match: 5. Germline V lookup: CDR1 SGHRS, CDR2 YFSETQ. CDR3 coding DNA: TGCGCCAGCAGCATCGGGACAGGGAGCAATGAGCAGTTCTTC. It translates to CASSIGTGSNEQFF.

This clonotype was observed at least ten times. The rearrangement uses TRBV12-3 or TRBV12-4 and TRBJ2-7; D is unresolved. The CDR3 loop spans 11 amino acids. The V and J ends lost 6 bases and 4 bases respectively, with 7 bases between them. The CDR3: CASSLIYEQYF. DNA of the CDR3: TGTGCCAGCAGCTTGATATACGAGCAGTACTTC.

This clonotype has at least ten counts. CDR3 DNA: TGTGCCAGCAGTCCTAATCAGCCCCAGCATTTT. It specifies CASSPNQPQHF. The chain is built from TRBV12-3 or TRBV12-4 and TRBJ1-5, with D uncertain. V lost 5 bases to trimming and J lost 4 bases, with 3 bases between them. CDR3 length equals 11 residues.

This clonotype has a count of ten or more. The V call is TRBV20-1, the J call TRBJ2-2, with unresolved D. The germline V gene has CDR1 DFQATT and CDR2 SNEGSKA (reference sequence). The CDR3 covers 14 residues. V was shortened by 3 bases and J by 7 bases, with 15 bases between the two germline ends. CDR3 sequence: CSASSPVRDGELFF. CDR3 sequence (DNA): TGCAGTGCTAGTAGCCCCGTTAGGGACGGGGAGCTGTTTTTT.

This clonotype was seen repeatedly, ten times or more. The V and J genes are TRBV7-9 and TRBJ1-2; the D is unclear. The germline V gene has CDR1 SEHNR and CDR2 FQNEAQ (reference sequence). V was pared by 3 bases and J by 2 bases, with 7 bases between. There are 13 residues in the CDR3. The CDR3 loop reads CASSLSQNYGYTF. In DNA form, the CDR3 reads TGTGCCAGCAGCTTGAGTCAGAACTATGGCTACACCTTC.

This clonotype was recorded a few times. The CDR3, as DNA: TGTGCCAGCAGTCGGGGCGCCCCGAACACCGGGGAGCTGTTTTTT. Protein product: CASSRGAPNTGELFF. J is TRBJ2-2 and V is TRBV27, with D possibly being TRBD1 or TRBD2 (5 bases each). The V end was cut by 5 bases, the J end by 0 bases, with 10 bases between. The CDR3 extends over 15 amino acids. Germline V gene data show CDR1 as MNHEY and CDR2 as SMNVEV (reference sequence).

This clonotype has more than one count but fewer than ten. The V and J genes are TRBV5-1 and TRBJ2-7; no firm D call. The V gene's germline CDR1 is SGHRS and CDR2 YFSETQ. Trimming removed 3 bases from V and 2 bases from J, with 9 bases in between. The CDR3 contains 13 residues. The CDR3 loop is CASSWADPYEQYF. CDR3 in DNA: TGCGCCAGCAGCTGGGCGGACCCCTACGAGCAGTACTTC.

The CDR3 DNA follows: TGTGCCAGCAGGGGACAGGGGCTCCCGAACACCGGGGAGCTGTTTTTT. Its protein is CASRGQGLPNTGELFF. This chain links TRBV6-2 or TRBV6-3 with TRBJ2-2; 10 bases match TRBD1. The CDR3 runs 16 residues. CDR1 MNHEY and CDR2 SVGEGT come from the germline V gene. Trimming at V came to 6 bases and at J to 0 bases, leaving 4 bases not matched to a gene.

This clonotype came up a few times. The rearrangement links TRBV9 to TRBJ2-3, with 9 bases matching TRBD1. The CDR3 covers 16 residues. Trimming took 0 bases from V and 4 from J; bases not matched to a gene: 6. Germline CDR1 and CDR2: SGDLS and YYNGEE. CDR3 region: CASSVGGGQGADTQYF. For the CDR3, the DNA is TGTGCCAGCAGCGTAGGAGGGGGACAGGGTGCAGATACGCAGTATTTT. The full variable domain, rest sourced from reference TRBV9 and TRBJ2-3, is DSGVTQTPKHLITATGQRVTLRCSPRSGDLSVYWYQQSLDQGLQFLIQYYNGEERAKGNILERFSAQQFPDLHSELNLSSLELGDSALYFCASSVGGGQGADTQYFGPGTRLTVL.

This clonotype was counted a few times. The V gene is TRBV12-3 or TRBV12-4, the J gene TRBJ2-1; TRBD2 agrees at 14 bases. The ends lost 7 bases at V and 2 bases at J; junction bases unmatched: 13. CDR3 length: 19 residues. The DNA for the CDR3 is TGTGCCAGCACCGGCCCCGGGACTAGCGGGAGTACCACCTACAATGAGCAGTTCTTC. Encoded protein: CASTGPGTSGSTTYNEQFF.

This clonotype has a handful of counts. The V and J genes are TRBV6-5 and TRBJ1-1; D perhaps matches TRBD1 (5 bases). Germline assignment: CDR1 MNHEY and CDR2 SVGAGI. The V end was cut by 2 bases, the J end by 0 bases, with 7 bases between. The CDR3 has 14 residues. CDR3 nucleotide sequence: TGTGCCAGCAGTTACGGGGGGGTGAACACTGAAGCTTTCTTT. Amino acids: CASSYGGVNTEAFF.

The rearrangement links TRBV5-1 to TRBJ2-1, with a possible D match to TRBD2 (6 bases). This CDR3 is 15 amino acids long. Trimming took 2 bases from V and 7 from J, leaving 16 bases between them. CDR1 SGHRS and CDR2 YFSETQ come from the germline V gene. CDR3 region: CASSFDGLSVNEQFF. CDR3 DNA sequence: TGCGCCAGCAGCTTCGATGGACTATCGGTAAATGAGCAGTTCTTC.

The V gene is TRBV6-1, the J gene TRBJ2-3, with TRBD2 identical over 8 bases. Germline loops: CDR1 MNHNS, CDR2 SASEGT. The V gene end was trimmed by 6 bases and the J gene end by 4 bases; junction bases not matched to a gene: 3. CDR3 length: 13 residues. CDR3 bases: TGTGCCAGCAGAGCGGGAGTAGCAGATACGCAGTATTTT. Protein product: CASRAGVADTQYF.

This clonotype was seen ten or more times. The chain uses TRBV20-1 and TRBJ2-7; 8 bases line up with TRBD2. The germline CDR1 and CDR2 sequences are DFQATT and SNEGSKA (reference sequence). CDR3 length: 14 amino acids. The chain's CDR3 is CRAQYRAGAGEQYF. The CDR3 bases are TGCAGGGCTCAATACAGAGCGGGAGCGGGCGAGCAGTACTTC.

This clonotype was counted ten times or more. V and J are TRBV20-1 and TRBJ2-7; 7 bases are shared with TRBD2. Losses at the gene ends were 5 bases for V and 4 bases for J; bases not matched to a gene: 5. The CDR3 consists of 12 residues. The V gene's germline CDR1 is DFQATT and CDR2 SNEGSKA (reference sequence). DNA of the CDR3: TGCAGTGCTTCGCTAGCGGTTTACGAGCAGTACTTC. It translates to CSASLAVYEQYF.

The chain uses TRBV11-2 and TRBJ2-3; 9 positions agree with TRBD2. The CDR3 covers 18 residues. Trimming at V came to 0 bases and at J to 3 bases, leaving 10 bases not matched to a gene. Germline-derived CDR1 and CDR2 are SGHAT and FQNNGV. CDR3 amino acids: CASSLDGGRAGGTDTQYF. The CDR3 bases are TGTGCCAGCAGCTTAGACGGCGGGAGGGCCGGAGGTACAGATACGCAGTATTTT.

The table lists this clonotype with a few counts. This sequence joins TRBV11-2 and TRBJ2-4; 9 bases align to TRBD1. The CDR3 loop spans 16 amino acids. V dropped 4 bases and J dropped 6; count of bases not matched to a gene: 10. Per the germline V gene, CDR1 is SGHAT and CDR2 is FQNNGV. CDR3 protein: CASSSLGQGRRNIQYF. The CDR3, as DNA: TGTGCCAGCAGCTCGCTCGGACAGGGGAGGCGAAACATTCAGTACTTC.

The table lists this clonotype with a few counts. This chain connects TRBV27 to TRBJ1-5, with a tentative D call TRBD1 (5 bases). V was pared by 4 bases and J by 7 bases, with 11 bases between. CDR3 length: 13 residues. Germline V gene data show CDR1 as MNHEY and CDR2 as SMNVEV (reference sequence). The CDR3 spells CASSWTEGQPQHF. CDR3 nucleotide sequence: TGTGCCAGCAGTTGGACGGAGGGGCAGCCCCAGCATTTT.

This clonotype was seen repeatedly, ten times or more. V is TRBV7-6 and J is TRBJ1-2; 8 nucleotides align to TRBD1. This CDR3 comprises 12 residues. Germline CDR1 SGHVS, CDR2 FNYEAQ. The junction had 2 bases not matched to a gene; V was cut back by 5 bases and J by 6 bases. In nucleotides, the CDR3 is TGTGCCAGCAGCCCAGGGGGCCATGGCTACACCTTC. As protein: CASSPGGHGYTF.

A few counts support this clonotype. This chain's CDR3 is CSAKLAGAYEQYF. The CDR3 nucleotides read TGCAGTGCTAAACTAGCGGGAGCCTACGAGCAGTACTTC. The J gene is TRBJ2-7, the V gene TRBV20-1; 11 nucleotides agree with TRBD2. The CDR3 is 13 residues long. In germline, CDR1 is DFQATT, CDR2 SNEGSKA (reference sequence). The J segment lost 2 bases and the V segment lost 4 bases, leaving 1 base of the junction unmatched.

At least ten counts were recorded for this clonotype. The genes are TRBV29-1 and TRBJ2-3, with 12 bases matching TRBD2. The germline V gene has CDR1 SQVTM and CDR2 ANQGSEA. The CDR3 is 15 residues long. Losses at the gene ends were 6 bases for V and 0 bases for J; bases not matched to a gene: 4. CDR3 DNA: TGCAGCGTCCCAGGGACTAGCGGGAGCACAGATACGCAGTATTTT. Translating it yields CSVPGTSGSTDTQYF.

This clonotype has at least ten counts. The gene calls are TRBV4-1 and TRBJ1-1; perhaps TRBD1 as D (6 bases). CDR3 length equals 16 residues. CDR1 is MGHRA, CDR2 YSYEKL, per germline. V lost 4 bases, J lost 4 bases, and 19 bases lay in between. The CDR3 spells CASSPGHGGLGTEAFF. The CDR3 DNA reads TGCGCCAGCAGCCCCGGACACGGGGGCTTGGGCACTGAAGCTTTCTTT.